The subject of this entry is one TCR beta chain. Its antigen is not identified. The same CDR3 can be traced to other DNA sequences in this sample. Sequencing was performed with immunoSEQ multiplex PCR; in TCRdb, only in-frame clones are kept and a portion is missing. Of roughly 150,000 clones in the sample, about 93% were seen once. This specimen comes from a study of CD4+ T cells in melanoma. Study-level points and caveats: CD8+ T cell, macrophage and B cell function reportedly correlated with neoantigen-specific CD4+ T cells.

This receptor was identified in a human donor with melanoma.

The CDR3 sequence: CASSGDRGRNQPQHF. Here the CDR3 DNA reads TGTGCCAGCAGTGGGGACAGGGGACGAAATCAGCCCCAGCATTTT. This sequence joins TRBV2 and TRBJ1-5; 10 nucleotides agree with TRBD1. Germline V gives CDR1 SNHLY, CDR2 FYNNEI. The CDR3 runs 15 residues. With 4 bases clipped from V and 4 bases from J, the junction kept 4 bases outside the gene matches.